This passage covers 19 T cell receptor beta chains from one sample sequenced in a study of tumor-infiltrating lymphocytes in primary liver carcinoma. Unsorted whole blood served as the source of blood RNA, and germline DNA was extracted as well. The input was 500 ng total RNA; TCR beta cDNA was made from it with a constant-region primer. TCR beta libraries came from three nested multiplex PCR rounds using slightly modified ARM-PCR. PCR rounds one and two used TRBV1-TRBV30 forward primers with a C-beta reverse primer for 10 cycles each. TCRdb fed the multiplex PCR reads into MiXCR, producing one record per CDR3 protein. Of some 320,000 distinct CDR3 sequences in the sample, approximately 60% are singletons; the top ten hold more than 8.5%. Sequencing was done on a sample of peripheral blood. These receptors were taken from a man aged 40-49 years with primary liver carcinoma and hepatitis B virus infection.

About this clonotype: The conserved phenylalanine or tryptophan is not found at the CDR3 terminus, so this likely reflects a read error. The chain links TRBV12-3 or TRBV12-4 to TRBJ2-7, with TRBD1 matching over 9 bases. V trimming: 6 bases; J trimming: 2 bases; junction bases outside the gene matches: 2. This CDR3 contains 13 residues. CDR3 nucleotides: TGTGCCAGCAGACAGGGGGCCCCCTACGAGCAGTACTCC. It specifies CASRQGAPYEQYS.

As concerns this clonotype: Mismatch with germline at one junction end may stem from a read error. The V gene is TRBV11-2, the J gene TRBJ2-5; D is possibly TRBD2 (6 bases). The CDR3 totals 17 residues. The germline V gene encodes CDR1 SGHAT and CDR2 FQNNGV. CDR3 loop: CASSLYPGVAAQETRYF. Here the CDR3 DNA reads TGTGCCAGCAGCTTATACCCGGGGGTAGCGGCACAGGAGACCCGGTACTTC.

A few counts support this clonotype. This may come from a read error, since a much larger clone is one base off. This chain joins TRBV29-1 and TRBJ2-3; 7 bases fit TRBD1. The CDR3 length is 12 residues. Germline V gene lookup returns CDR1 SQVTM and CDR2 ANQGSEA. The CDR3: CGATGSTDTQYF. The CDR3 coding sequence is TGCGGCGCGACAGGGAGCACAGATACGCAGTATTTT.

The chain combines TRBV5-6 with TRBJ2-5; 7 nucleotides line up with TRBD2. The CDR3 contains 15 residues. Trimming cost V 2 bases and J 3 bases; bases outside gene matches: 7. In germline, CDR1 is SGHDT, CDR2 YYEEEE. This chain's CDR3 is CASSFRDYIKETQYF. CDR3 sequence (DNA): TGTGCCAGCAGCTTTAGGGACTACATCAAAGAGACCCAGTACTTC.

Turning to this clonotype: At one end, the junction sequence differs from germline, possibly due to a read error. The chain carries TRBV6-2 or TRBV6-3 and TRBJ2-5; no reliable D call. The CDR3 totals 11 residues. The germline V gene encodes CDR1 MNHEY and CDR2 SVGEGT. For the CDR3, the DNA is TGTGCCAGCAGTTACGACGAGATCCAGTACTTC. Translated: CASSYDEIQYF.

A note on this clonotype: One end of the junction varies from germline; a read error may be responsible. The V gene is TRBV11-2, the J gene TRBJ2-7; the D gene is possibly TRBD1 (6 bases). Germline V CDR1 and CDR2: SGHAT, FQNNGV. This CDR3 is 16 amino acids long. The CDR3 loop reads CASSWRGGDGSYEQHF. In DNA, the CDR3 is TGTGCCAGCAGCTGGCGAGGGGGAGATGGATCCTACGAGCAGCACTTC.

This clonotype was detected only once. This could be a read error, since a much larger clone is one nucleotide away. The CDR3 reads CASRPLRGHQPQHF. DNA of the CDR3: TGCGCCAGCAGGCCCTTGAGAGGCCATCAGCCCCAGCATTTT. The chain joins TRBV10-1 to TRBJ1-5; D is ambiguous. CDR3 length: 14 residues. Germline V lookup: CDR1 WNHNN, CDR2 SYGVQD (reference sequence). V shed 6 bases and J shed 5 bases, with 14 bases lying between them.

Ten or more counts support this clonotype. J is TRBJ2-4 and V is TRBV12-3 or TRBV12-4; no definite D call. With 6 bases removed from V and 7 bases from J, the gap between germline ends came to 19 bases. The length of the CDR3 is 15 residues. This CDR3 reads CASSRPGRLGNIQYF. The CDR3 region has the DNA TGTGCCAGCAGCCGCCCCGGGCGTTTGGGGAACATTCAGTACTTC.

The gene calls are TRBV5-4 and TRBJ2-7, with TRBD2 as a possible D gene (6 bases). Trimming pared 3 bases from V and 3 bases from J, leaving 10 bases between. This CDR3 contains 13 residues. CDR1 and CDR2 (germline): SGHNT, YYREEE (reference sequence). DNA of the CDR3: TGTGCCAGCAGCTACGGGACTGACTACGAGCAGTACTTC. It is translated as CASSYGTDYEQYF.

This chain links TRBV11-2 with TRBJ1-2, with TRBD1 matching 7 bases. CDR1 and CDR2 from the germline V gene are SGHAT and FQNNGV. The J segment lost 5 bases and the V segment lost 5 bases, leaving 11 bases of the junction unmatched. The CDR3 runs 15 residues. CDR3 in amino acids: CASSPGRPGGYGYTF. The CDR3 nucleotides are TGTGCCAGCAGCCCTGGACGGCCAGGGGGATATGGCTACACCTTC.

To note about this clonotype: One junction end disagrees with the germline gene, perhaps due to a read error. The rearrangement uses TRBV12-3 or TRBV12-4 and TRBJ1-1; TRBD1 agrees at 9 bases. This CDR3 contains 14 residues. Written as DNA, the CDR3 is TGTGCCAGCAGCGGGACAGGGTATAACACTGCAGCTTTCTTT. Translation gives CASSGTGYNTAAFF.

About this clonotype: At one end the junction does not follow the germline gene, possibly because of a read error. J is TRBJ2-7 and V is TRBV5-1; D possibly corresponds to TRBD2 (6 bases). Germline values: CDR1 SGHRS, CDR2 YFSETQ. The CDR3 runs to 16 residues. CDR3 coding DNA: TGCTCCAGCAGCTCTCTAGCGCTCGGTTTATCCTACGAGCAGTACTTC. Translating it yields CSSSSLALGLSYEQYF.

This clonotype came up many times. The rearrangement joins TRBV12-3 or TRBV12-4 to TRBJ1-1, with a possible D match to TRBD1 (6 bases). V dropped 6 bases and J dropped 0 bases, with 8 bases sitting between them. The CDR3 spans 13 residues. The CDR3 nucleotides are TGTGCCAGCAGCCAGGGGCTGAACACTGAAGCTTTCTTT. Translation: CASSQGLNTEAFF.

As for this clonotype: A much larger clone is a single base away; this may be a read error. This chain uses TRBV4-3 with TRBJ2-7; the D gene is possibly TRBD1 (6 bases). V was shortened by 0 bases and J by 4 bases, with 25 bases between the two germline ends. Germline loops: CDR1 LGHNA, CDR2 YSLEER. This CDR3 is 19 amino acids long. CDR3: CASSQEDPTHRAGSYEQYF. For the CDR3, the DNA is TGCGCCAGCAGCCAAGAGGATCCCACCCACAGGGCCGGTTCTTACGAGCAGTACTTC.

This clonotype was found once. This sequence may be a read error, since a much larger clone differs from it by one base. V and J are TRBV4-3 and TRBJ2-1; 8 bases agree with TRBD2. The CDR3 loop spans 17 amino acids. The V gene's germline CDR1 is LGHNA and CDR2 YSLEER. CDR3 sequence: CASSQYPIGRADNEQLF. The CDR3 bases are TGCGCCAGCAGCCAATACCCTATCGGGAGGGCGGACAATGAGCAGCTCTTC.

About this clonotype itself: It may be a read error: a sequence one base away is much more abundant. This sequence joins TRBV29-1 and TRBJ2-7; TRBD1 aligns across 8 bases. The CDR3 runs to 12 residues. V gave up 7 bases and J gave up 5 bases; unmatched junction bases: 7. The germline V gene has CDR1 SQVTM and CDR2 ANQGSEA. CDR3 sequence reads: CSAKQGAHEQYF. The DNA for the CDR3 is TGCAGCGCTAAGCAGGGGGCGCACGAGCAGTACTTC.

This clonotype was counted ten times or more. The chain carries TRBV5-5 and TRBJ2-1; no definite D call. CDR3 size: 15 residues. CDR1 and CDR2 (germline): SGHKS, YYEKEE (reference sequence). Trimming left V 0 bases short and J 0 bases short, with 7 bases between. The CDR3 reads CASSLVGSSYNEQFF. DNA of the CDR3: TGTGCCAGCAGCTTGGTTGGTAGCTCCTACAATGAGCAGTTCTTC.

The chain couples TRBV14 to TRBJ2-7, with D perhaps TRBD2 (5 bases). Germline CDR1 is SGHDN and CDR2 is FVKESK. The CDR3 has 13 residues. V lost 5 bases and J 6 bases, leaving 14 bases between the germline ends. The CDR3 here is CASSKPGGGEQYF. The CDR3 DNA sequence: TGTGCCAGCAGCAAGCCCGGTGGAGGCGAGCAGTACTTC.

The sample holds a few counts of this clonotype. The V call is TRBV5-8, the J call TRBJ1-4; D remains unclear. CDR3 length: 14 amino acids. CDR1 is SGHTS, CDR2 YDEGEE, per germline. V was shortened by 6 bases and J by 7 bases, with 16 bases between the two germline ends. DNA for the CDR3: TGTGCCAGCAACGTCATGGTAGATCGTGAAAAACTGTTTTTT. Amino acids: CASNVMVDREKLFF. The whole variable domain, remainder taken from reference TRBV5-8 and TRBJ1-4, is EAGVTQSPTHLIKTRGQQATLRCSPISGHTSVYWYQQALGLGLQFLLWYDEGEERNRGNFPPRFSGRQFPNYSSELNVNALELEDSALYLCASNVMVDREKLFFGSGTQLSVL.